One sample yielded the 10 T cell receptor beta chains listed below, sequenced in a study of chemoradiotherapy in HPV16-positive cancers. Some clones are missing from TCRdb's copy, which holds only in-frame ones; the method was immunoSEQ multiplex PCR. The profile shows around 11,000 clones, 86% of them singletons. The material sequenced was blood, taken from a patient who underwent chemoradiotherapy. These receptors came from a human donor with HPV-associated anogenital cancer.

The J gene is TRBJ2-1, the V gene TRBV18, with 8 bases that match TRBD2. V lost 3 bases, J lost 15 bases, and 10 bases stayed unmatched. This CDR3 is built from 13 residues. CDR1 and CDR2 from the germline V gene are KGHSH and LQKENI. CDR3 protein: CASSPQGLERRFF. In DNA, the CDR3 is TGTGCCAGCTCACCCCAGGGACTAGAGAGGAGGTTCTTC.

The rearrangement joins TRBV9 to TRBJ1-2, with 9 bases matching TRBD1. The CDR3 is 16 residues long. J was trimmed by 4 bases and V by 4 bases; bases with no gene match: 11. CDR1 and CDR2 (germline): SGDLS, YYNGEE. The CDR3 here is CASSTNPTGQGYGYTF. CDR3 nucleotide sequence: TGTGCCAGCAGCACTAACCCTACGGGACAGGGCTATGGCTACACCTTC.

The chain joins TRBV28 to TRBJ1-6, with 7 bases fitting TRBD1. The CDR3 spans 13 residues. The germline CDR1 and CDR2 sequences are MDHEN and SYDVKM. The V gene end was trimmed by 8 bases and the J gene end by 5 bases; junction bases not matched to a gene: 3. In DNA, the CDR3 is TGTGCCAGCGCAGACAGGGATAATTCACCCCTCCACTTT. It codes for CASADRDNSPLHF.

The J gene is TRBJ2-5, the V gene TRBV7-7; unclear D gene. The CDR3 is 13 amino acids. Germline-derived CDR1 and CDR2 are SSHAT and FNYEAQ (reference sequence). Trimming cost V 3 bases and J 2 bases, with 7 bases left between them. DNA of the CDR3: TGTGCCAGCAGCTTTTTGGTTCAAGAGACCCAGTACTTC. Protein: CASSFLVQETQYF.

This clone was found once. This specimen includes other DNA sequences encoding the same CDR3. The rearrangement joins TRBV5-1 to TRBJ2-7; no reliable D call. The CDR3 is 11 residues long. The germline V gene has CDR1 SGHRS and CDR2 YFSETQ. With 0 bases removed from V and 3 bases from J, the gap between germline ends came to 1 base. CDR3 sequence (DNA): TGCGCCAGCAGCTTGGGCTACGAGCAGTACTTC. This gives the protein CASSLGYEQYF.

The V gene is TRBV5-1, the J gene TRBJ2-7, with TRBD1 as a possible D gene (5 bases). The V gene lost 4 bases and the J gene lost 0 bases, with 17 bases spanning the gap. CDR3 length: 16 residues. CDR1 SGHRS and CDR2 YFSETQ come from the germline V gene. The chain's CDR3 is CASSPLWGGSSYEQYF. The CDR3, as DNA: TGCGCCAGCAGCCCGCTGTGGGGCGGAAGCTCCTACGAGCAGTACTTC. The full variable domain, rest sourced from reference TRBV5-1 and TRBJ2-7, is KAGVTQTPRYLIKTRGQQVTLSCSPISGHRSVSWYQQTPGQGLQFLFEYFSETQRNKGNFPGRFSGRQFSNSRSEMNVSTLELGDSALYLCASSPLWGGSSYEQYFGPGTRLTVT.

The gene calls are TRBV5-1 and TRBJ1-2; 12 nucleotides line up with TRBD1. From germline, CDR1 is SGHRS and CDR2 YFSETQ. Unmatched junction bases numbered 7, after V lost 2 bases and J lost 8 bases. The CDR3 runs 15 residues. The CDR3 DNA reads as TGCGCCAGCAGCTTACCGGGACAGGGGGCGCGGGGCTACACCTTC. It codes for CASSLPGQGARGYTF.

The V call is TRBV7-9, the J call TRBJ1-1, with unresolved D. V gave up 0 bases and J gave up 5 bases, with 13 bases separating them. Germline assignment: CDR1 SEHNR and CDR2 FQNEAQ (reference sequence). This CDR3 comprises 15 residues. CDR3 region: CASSLAAGRGTEAFF. CDR3 sequence (DNA): TGTGCCAGCAGCTTAGCGGCGGGTAGAGGTACTGAAGCTTTCTTT.

V usage is TRBV29-1 and J usage is TRBJ2-7; D is unclear. The V end lost 4 bases, the J end lost 5 bases, and 12 bases lay between the germline ends. This CDR3 has 12 amino acids. CDR1 is SQVTM, CDR2 ANQGSEA, per germline. The CDR3 loop is CSVGGLRDEQYF. CDR3 sequence (DNA): TGCAGCGTTGGGGGTCTGCGCGACGAGCAGTACTTC.

There are a few counts of this clone. The V call is TRBV19, the J call TRBJ1-1; tentatively, D is TRBD1 (6 bases). There are 14 residues in the CDR3. V dropped 5 bases and J dropped 3 bases, with 13 bases sitting between them. Looked up from germline, CDR1 is LNHDA and CDR2 is SQIVND (reference sequence). CDR3 DNA: TGTGCCAGTAGTGGACAGACTGGGGACACTGAAGCTTTCTTT. The encoded protein is CASSGQTGDTEAFF. The complete variable domain, with remaining parts taken from reference TRBV19 and TRBJ1-1, reads DGGITQSPKYLFRKEGQNVTLSCEQNLNHDAMYWYRQDPGQGLRLIYYSQIVNDFQKGDIAEGYSVSREKKESFPLTVTSAQKNPTAFYLCASSGQTGDTEAFFGQGTRLTVV.